Shown below are 26 T cell receptor beta chains from a single sample sequenced in a study of T cell responses to AZD1222 COVID-19 vaccine. Generated by immunoSEQ multiplex PCR, the TCRdb table keeps only in-frame clones and is missing some. The sample consists of over 85,000 clones, over 85% of them appearing once. Sequencing used peripheral blood, obtained 28 days after the second AZD1222 dose. Source of these receptors: an adult who received the AZD1222 COVID-19 vaccine.

The genes are TRBV10-1 and TRBJ1-2; D gene uncertain. CDR1 and CDR2 from the germline V gene are WNHNN and SYGVQD (reference sequence). This CDR3 is built from 13 residues. V lost 5 bases and J lost 4, with 11 bases in between. CDR3 in amino acids: CASSYDGGYGYTF. The CDR3 region has the DNA TGCGCCAGCAGTTATGACGGCGGCTATGGCTACACCTTC.

The chain recombines TRBV7-9 with TRBJ2-3, with D perhaps TRBD1 (5 bases). Germline V CDR1 and CDR2: SEHNR, FQNEAQ (reference sequence). This CDR3 spans 15 amino acids. Between the trimmed V and J ends, which lost 2 bases and 5 bases, there was a span of 14 bases. Written as DNA, the CDR3 is TGTGCCAGCAGCTTACCCCACAGGTTTCAAGATACGCAGTATTTT. This gives the protein CASSLPHRFQDTQYF.

The J gene is TRBJ2-7, the V gene TRBV7-9, with D unclear. Between the trimmed V and J ends, which lost 1 base and 2 bases, there was a span of 12 bases. The CDR3 totals 15 residues. Germline V CDR1 and CDR2: SEHNR, FQNEAQ (reference sequence). The CDR3 protein is CASSLGAKTTYEQYF. The CDR3, as DNA: TGTGCCAGCAGCTTAGGCGCCAAGACAACCTACGAGCAGTACTTC.

V gene TRBV3-1 (or the pseudogene TRBV3-2) combines with J gene TRBJ1-1; D might be TRBD1 (6 bases). The V end was cut by 5 bases, the J end by 4 bases, with 11 bases between. Per the germline V gene, CDR1 is LGHDT and CDR2 is YNNKEL (reference sequence). The CDR3 has 13 amino acids. The CDR3: CASSSEGGTEAFF. DNA of the CDR3: TGTGCCAGCAGCTCGGAAGGGGGCACTGAAGCTTTCTTT.

In the case of this clone: One junction end disagrees with the germline gene, perhaps due to a read error. V is TRBV27 and J is TRBJ2-1; weak D call: TRBD2 (6 bases). From germline, CDR1 is MNHEY and CDR2 SMNVEV (reference sequence). This CDR3 has 15 residues. CDR3 in DNA: TGCGCCAGCAGTTTAACTAGCCAGCCCTACAATGAGCAGTTCTTC. Amino acid sequence: CASSLTSQPYNEQFF.

The DNA of the CDR3 is TGTGCCAGCAGCCAAGATTCAGGAGCTAACTATGGCTACACCTTC. Amino acid sequence: CASSQDSGANYGYTF. The chain employs TRBV4-2 and TRBJ1-2, with D unclear. Between the trimmed V and J ends, which lost 0 bases and 0 bases, there was a span of 8 bases. The CDR3 contains 15 residues. Germline V gene lookup returns CDR1 LGHNA and CDR2 YNFKEQ.

This sequence joins TRBV7-9 and TRBJ2-7; TRBD2 aligns across 8 bases. Germline V gives CDR1 SEHNR, CDR2 FQNEAQ (reference sequence). This CDR3 spans 15 amino acids. J lost 1 base, V lost 8 bases, and 10 bases had no gene match. CDR3 region: CASGKGLAGSYEQYF. In DNA form, the CDR3 reads TGTGCCAGCGGTAAAGGGCTAGCGGGTTCCTACGAGCAGTACTTC.

The V call is TRBV5-1, the J call TRBJ2-2; no clear D gene. Germline loops: CDR1 SGHRS, CDR2 YFSETQ. CDR3 length: 14 residues. V gave up 2 bases and J gave up 2 bases, with 7 bases separating them. CDR3: CASSFTPNTGELFF. CDR3 DNA: TGCGCCAGCAGCTTCACGCCTAACACCGGGGAGCTGTTTTTT.

This clone was detected once. The chain combines TRBV2 with TRBJ2-5; D gene unclear. The V end lost 4 bases, the J end lost 3 bases, and 9 bases lay between the germline ends. This CDR3 is built from 13 residues. Germline assignment: CDR1 SNHLY and CDR2 FYNNEI. The CDR3 nucleotides read TGTGCCAGCAGTGGTGAGCGCAAAGAGACCCAGTACTTC. Amino acids: CASSGERKETQYF.

This clone has just one count. This chain links TRBV7-9 with TRBJ1-2; D is undetermined. V lost 6 bases and J 7 bases, leaving 9 bases between the germline ends. The CDR3 is 11 residues long. From germline, CDR1 is SEHNR and CDR2 FQNEAQ (reference sequence). The CDR3 sequence is CASSRDTGYTF. In DNA form, the CDR3 reads TGTGCCAGCAGTCGGGATACTGGCTACACCTTC.

Only one count was recorded for this clone. The chain joins TRBV6-5 to TRBJ1-2; TRBD1 is a possible D gene (6 bases). From germline, CDR1 is MNHEY and CDR2 SVGAGI. The CDR3 has 15 amino acids. V shed 6 bases and J shed 3 bases, with 17 bases lying between them. The CDR3 is CASRAAGGFDYGYTF. The CDR3 nucleotides are TGTGCCAGCAGGGCAGCGGGGGGCTTTGACTATGGCTACACCTTC.

The J gene is TRBJ1-6, the V gene TRBV5-1; D may be TRBD1 (6 bases). This CDR3 is built from 15 residues. V lost 5 bases and J 5 bases, leaving 14 bases between the germline ends. Germline V CDR1 and CDR2: SGHRS, YFSETQ. In DNA, the CDR3 is TGCGCCAGCAGATTTGGACAGAGTAATAATTCACCCCTCCACTTT. This codes for CASRFGQSNNSPLHF. The entire variable domain, with the rest obtained from reference TRBV5-1 and TRBJ1-6, is as follows: KAGVTQTPRYLIKTRGQQVTLSCSPISGHRSVSWYQQTPGQGLQFLFEYFSETQRNKGNFPGRFSGRQFSNSRSEMNVSTLELGDSALYLCASRFGQSNNSPLHFGNGTRLTVT.

This clone was observed once. J is TRBJ2-1 and V is TRBV5-1; no clear D gene. There are 16 residues in the CDR3. Germline CDR1 SGHRS, CDR2 YFSETQ. Trimming shortened V by 0 bases and J by 8 bases, and 18 bases separated the two germline ends. The CDR3 nucleotides are TGCGCCAGCAGCTTGGTTATGACGTGGGATAGGTATGAGCAGTTCTTC. This codes for CASSLVMTWDRYEQFF.

The chain links TRBV14 to TRBJ1-2; 9 bases line up with TRBD1. V gave up 3 bases and J gave up 7 bases; unmatched junction bases: 6. This CDR3 is built from 14 residues. The V gene's germline CDR1 is SGHDN and CDR2 FVKESK. CDR3 region: CASSHTQGAAGYTF. The CDR3 DNA sequence: TGTGCCAGCAGCCACACACAGGGGGCCGCTGGCTACACCTTC.

The V gene is TRBV18, the J gene TRBJ1-3; 7 nucleotides align to TRBD1. This CDR3 has 15 amino acids. Germline lookup yields CDR1 KGHSH and CDR2 LQKENI. With 2 bases clipped from V and 1 base from J, the junction kept 2 bases outside the gene matches. The CDR3 sequence: CASSPNRGSGNTIYF. In DNA form, the CDR3 reads TGTGCCAGCTCACCAAACAGGGGATCTGGAAACACCATATATTTT.

The chain employs TRBV9 and TRBJ2-1, with 11 bases identical to TRBD2. Germline assignment: CDR1 SGDLS and CDR2 YYNGEE. The CDR3 extends over 18 amino acids. The V and J ends lost 0 bases and 4 bases, in that order; junction bases with no gene match: 9. The CDR3 protein is CASSVVGSGGAPYNEQFF. As DNA, the CDR3 is TGTGCCAGCAGCGTAGTGGGTAGCGGGGGGGCCCCATACAATGAGCAGTTCTTC.

The chain employs TRBV7-9 and TRBJ1-1; D not certain. In germline, CDR1 is SEHNR, CDR2 FQNEAQ (reference sequence). Deletions cut 2 bases from V and 6 bases from J, with 13 bases between. CDR3 size: 14 residues. For the CDR3, the DNA is TGTGCCAGCAGCTTAAATCATGAGGGAGCTGAAGCTTTCTTT. This translates into CASSLNHEGAEAFF.

J is TRBJ1-1 and V is TRBV12-3 or TRBV12-4, with 7 bases that match TRBD1. The length of the CDR3 is 13 residues. The V and J ends lost 4 bases and 8 bases, in that order; junction bases with no gene match: 7. The CDR3 nucleotides read TGTGCCAGCAGTTCCGCCGGGACAGACGAAGCTTTCTTT. This encodes CASSSAGTDEAFF.

J is TRBJ1-1 and V is TRBV25-1; D gene unclear. Between the trimmed V and J ends, which lost 1 base and 0 bases, there was a span of 9 bases. Looked up from germline, CDR1 is MGHDK and CDR2 is SYGVNS. This CDR3 is built from 15 residues. Written as DNA, the CDR3 is TGTGCCAGCAGTGAATGGTTAGGCGTGAACACTGAAGCTTTCTTT. The encoded protein is CASSEWLGVNTEAFF.

This chain joins TRBV30 and TRBJ1-2; D remains ambiguous. Trimming removed 0 bases at V and 2 bases at J, with 7 bases between. This CDR3 spans 13 amino acids. The germline gives CDR1 GTSNPN, CDR2 SVGIG (reference sequence). The CDR3 loop reads CAWSVEANYGYTF. The CDR3 nucleotides read TGTGCCTGGAGTGTGGAGGCGAACTATGGCTACACCTTC. The whole variable domain, filled in from reference TRBV30 and TRBJ1-2, reads SQTIHQWPATLVQPVGSPLSLECTVEGTSNPNLYWYRQAAGRGLQLLFYSVGIGQISSEVPQNLSASRPQDRQFILSSKKLLLSDSGFYLCAWSVEANYGYTFGSGTRLTVV.

V gene TRBV9 combines with J gene TRBJ2-2; D not certain. V dropped 3 bases and J dropped 7 bases, with 10 bases sitting between them. CDR3 length: 13 residues. CDR1 and CDR2 (germline): SGDLS, YYNGEE. CDR3 loop: CASSDKSHGELFF. In DNA, the CDR3 is TGTGCCAGCAGCGATAAGAGCCACGGGGAGCTGTTTTTT.

In its sample, this clone was seen once. The chain carries TRBV2 and TRBJ1-3, with D possibly matching TRBD1 (5 bases). V lost 5 bases and J 6 bases, leaving 11 bases between the germline ends. CDR1 SNHLY and CDR2 FYNNEI come from the germline V gene. This CDR3 contains 13 residues. The CDR3 loop is CASSLDTLNTIYF. The CDR3 DNA reads TGTGCCAGCAGTCTGGACACCTTAAACACCATATATTTT.

The rearrangement uses TRBV27 and TRBJ2-5; possible D gene TRBD1, 6 bases. Trimming pared 3 bases from V and 0 bases from J, leaving 17 bases between. CDR3 length: 17 residues. The V gene's germline CDR1 is MNHEY and CDR2 SMNVEV (reference sequence). As DNA, the CDR3 is TGTGCCAGCAGTTTGCAGGGGCAGGAAAGGGACCAAGAGACCCAGTACTTC. This codes for CASSLQGQERDQETQYF.

This sequence joins TRBV10-3 and TRBJ2-7; 7 nucleotides match TRBD2. CDR1 is ENHRY and CDR2 is SYGVKD in the germline V gene. Losses at the gene ends were 5 bases for V and 7 bases for J; bases not matched to a gene: 20. The length of the CDR3 is 17 residues. CDR3 region: CAISSSSGSRRTKEQYF. In nucleotides, the CDR3 is TGTGCCATCAGTTCCTCTAGCGGTAGCCGTCGTACGAAAGAGCAGTACTTC.

This clone was found a few times. The V and J genes are TRBV28 and TRBJ2-5; TRBD2 matches 9 bases. This CDR3 is built from 15 residues. The J segment lost 4 bases and the V segment lost 8 bases, leaving 11 bases of the junction unmatched. Germline V CDR1 and CDR2: MDHEN, SYDVKM. For the CDR3, the DNA is TGTGCCAGCTCCCTCCACGGAGCGGGAGGAGAGACCCAGTACTTC. It encodes CASSLHGAGGETQYF.

This clone was detected only once. V and J are TRBV9 and TRBJ1-3; D uncertain. V was trimmed by 0 bases and J by 0 bases, leaving 7 bases between them. The CDR3 is made up of 15 amino acids. Germline assignment: CDR1 SGDLS and CDR2 YYNGEE. CDR3 loop: CASSVGTSSGNTIYF. CDR3 bases: TGTGCCAGCAGCGTAGGTACGAGCTCTGGAAACACCATATATTTT.